The 19 T cell receptor beta chains reported below all come from one sample, sequenced in a study of T cell repertoires in cytomegalovirus infection. From the reads, TCRdb called clonotypes with MiXCR, one entry per CDR3 protein. Among fewer than 850,000 distinct CDR3 sequences, almost 30% were seen once, and the ten largest hold around 12%. These receptors have no identified antigens. Sequenced material: cultured CD8+ T cells from PBMCs, taken from culture after CMV antigen stimulation. These receptors were collected from a human donor in good health (CMV status not recorded). Some clones in this sample may be carry-over from other donors' samples.

CDR3 residues: CASSQEATDTQYF. CDR3 nucleotide sequence: TGCGCCAGCAGCCAAGAAGCCACAGATACGCAGTATTTT. This rearrangement joins TRBV4-3 to TRBJ2-3; D gene ambiguous. CDR1 is LGHNA and CDR2 is YSLEER in the germline V gene. With 0 bases removed from V and 2 bases from J, the gap between germline ends came to 3 bases. The CDR3 extends over 13 amino acids.

With regard to this clonotype: Sequence at one end of the junction differs from germline and may be a read error. The chain has TRBV7-2 and TRBJ2-7; D is undetermined. The CDR3 is 13 amino acids. Germline-derived CDR1 and CDR2 are SGHTA and FQGNSA. CDR3 in DNA: TGTGCCGGCAGATTAAACAGAAACTACGAGCAGTACTTC. Amino acid sequence: CAGRLNRNYEQYF.

This chain links TRBV15 with TRBJ1-3, with 8 bases matching TRBD1. This CDR3 has 17 amino acids. Trimming cost V 3 bases and J 6 bases; bases outside gene matches: 13. Germline loops: CDR1 LNHNV, CDR2 YYDKDF (reference sequence). CDR3 DNA: TGTGCCACCAGCAGTACCGGGACAGGATCGTACGAAAACACCATATATTTT. This gives the protein CATSSTGTGSYENTIYF.

The sample holds a few counts of this clonotype. The chain combines TRBV27 with TRBJ2-7, with TRBD2 matching over 7 bases. The CDR3 has 15 residues. Germline trimming cut 2 bases from V and 5 bases from J; bases unmatched to any gene: 9. Germline CDR1 and CDR2: MNHEY and SMNVEV (reference sequence). The CDR3 loop is CASSLGAGFGNEQYF. The CDR3 bases are TGTGCCAGCAGTTTAGGAGCGGGGTTCGGTAACGAGCAGTACTTC.

The chain carries TRBV20-1 and TRBJ1-5; 9 bases map to TRBD1. The trim removed 2 bases at V and 4 bases at J, leaving 12 bases unmatched. Germline CDR1 reads DFQATT; CDR2 reads SNEGSKA (reference sequence). This CDR3 has 17 amino acids. This CDR3 is CSARQLRDREFNQPQHF. The CDR3 nucleotides read TGCAGTGCTAGACAACTAAGGGACAGGGAATTTAATCAGCCCCAGCATTTT.

The J gene is TRBJ2-1, the V gene TRBV6-2 or TRBV6-3; 8 bases are shared with TRBD2. This CDR3 region has 15 residues. V lost 4 bases and J lost 4; bases outside the gene matches: 6. The V gene's germline CDR1 is MNHEY and CDR2 SVGEGT. The CDR3 reads CASSSGTRDYNEQFF. The CDR3 DNA reads TGTGCCAGCAGTTCCGGGACTAGGGATTACAATGAGCAGTTCTTC.

The chain couples TRBV15 to TRBJ2-5; 9 bases match TRBD2. Germline V lookup: CDR1 LNHNV, CDR2 YYDKDF (reference sequence). V gave up 0 bases and J gave up 1 base; unmatched junction bases: 9. The CDR3 has 18 amino acids. The CDR3 reads CATSRDIIAGEIQETQYF. CDR3 nucleotides: TGTGCCACCAGCAGAGACATTATAGCGGGGGAAATCCAAGAGACCCAGTACTTC.

The V and J genes are TRBV28 and TRBJ2-1; 10 nucleotides match TRBD2. J gave up 0 bases and V 6 bases, and 5 bases lay outside the gene matches. Germline loops: CDR1 MDHEN, CDR2 SYDVKM. This CDR3 is built from 16 residues. The CDR3 DNA sequence: TGTGCCAGCAGGGCCGAGCGGGGGGGCTCCTACAATGAGCAGTTCTTC. Translation: CASRAERGGSYNEQFF. Drawing the rest from reference TRBV28 and TRBJ2-1, the complete variable domain is DVKVTQSSRYLVKRTGEKVFLECVQDMDHENMFWYRQDPGLGLRLIYFSYDVKMKEKGDIPEGYSVSREKKERFSLILESASTNQTSMYLCASRAERGGSYNEQFFGPGTRLTVL.

The rearrangement uses TRBV27 and TRBJ2-3, with D perhaps given as TRBD1 or TRBD2 (5 bases each). The CDR3 sequence is 17 residues long. The germline gives CDR1 MNHEY, CDR2 SMNVEV (reference sequence). V lost 0 bases and J 2 bases, leaving 15 bases between the germline ends. This CDR3 reads CASSLSSGTMNTDTQYF. The CDR3 DNA reads TGTGCCAGCAGTTTATCGTCCGGGACCATGAACACAGATACGCAGTATTTT.

This chain links TRBV7-9 with TRBJ1-1, with D possibly being TRBD1 (5 bases). The CDR3 runs to 16 residues. V lost 3 bases to trimming and J lost 4 bases, with 18 bases between them. Germline CDR1 and CDR2: SEHNR and FQNEAQ (reference sequence). The CDR3 nucleotides read TGTGCCAGCAGCTTTAGGGGAGGTGGAGGAAGCACTGAAGCTTTCTTT. Translation gives CASSFRGGGGSTEAFF.

This chain joins TRBV6-1 and TRBJ2-7, with a weak D call TRBD1 (6 bases). Germline-derived CDR1 and CDR2 are MNHNS and SASEGT. The V end lost 4 bases, the J end lost 7 bases, and 17 bases lay between the germline ends. CDR3 length: 14 amino acids. In DNA form, the CDR3 reads TGTGCCAGCAGTGGCGGACAGTCCTGGGAGGAGCAGTACGTC. This codes for CASSGGQSWEEQYV.

A single count supports this clonotype. The rearrangement uses TRBV2 and TRBJ1-1, with D possibly being TRBD1 (5 bases). The CDR3 totals 13 residues. V was clipped by 6 bases and J by 10 bases, with 18 bases between them. Germline V CDR1 and CDR2: SNHLY, FYNNEI. The CDR3 bases are TGTGCCAGCAGATACCCGGGACCAAAAGGAGCTTTCTTT. Translation: CASRYPGPKGAFF.

The chain joins TRBV5-4 to TRBJ2-3; a possible D gene is TRBD2 (6 bases). CDR1 is SGHNT, CDR2 YYREEE, per germline (reference sequence). This CDR3 has 15 residues. V lost 1 base to trimming and J lost 2 bases, with 11 bases between them. The CDR3 bases are TGTGCCAGCAGCTTGAGGAGGGAAACCACAGATACGCAGTATTTT. Its protein is CASSLRRETTDTQYF.

J is TRBJ2-7 and V is TRBV6-2 or TRBV6-3; D is uncertain. CDR1 and CDR2 (germline): MNHEY, SVGEGT. The CDR3 runs to 13 residues. The V end was cut by 10 bases, the J end by 5 bases, with 18 bases between. For the CDR3, the DNA is TGTGCCACCGTCGAAGGGTGGACCCACGAGCAGTACTTC. Translating gives CATVEGWTHEQYF.

This clonotype has just a few counts. The chain joins TRBV28 to TRBJ2-2; 9 positions match TRBD1. CDR1 is MDHEN, CDR2 SYDVKM, per germline. The CDR3 contains 21 residues. The V and J ends lost 2 bases and 6 bases, in that order; junction bases with no gene match: 22. CDR3 sequence: CASSLREPVGQGPLWAGELFF. CDR3 DNA: TGTGCCAGCAGTTTACGGGAGCCTGTTGGACAGGGGCCACTTTGGGCCGGGGAGCTGTTTTTT.

This clonotype was picked up a small number of times. This chain uses TRBV11-2 with TRBJ2-7, with no clear D. The CDR3 is made up of 15 amino acids. The V gene lost 1 base and the J gene lost 0 bases, with 10 bases spanning the gap. CDR1 is SGHAT, CDR2 FQNNGV, per germline. The DNA for the CDR3 is TGTGCCAGCAGCTTAGTTCCGTTGAACTCCTACGAGCAGTACTTC. Its protein is CASSLVPLNSYEQYF.

This clonotype has ten or more counts. The chain joins TRBV7-9 to TRBJ2-7, with D maybe TRBD2 (6 bases). V shed 5 bases and J shed 0 bases, with 11 bases lying between them. This CDR3 contains 14 residues. Germline CDR1 reads SEHNR; CDR2 reads FQNEAQ (reference sequence). The CDR3 protein is CASSPTGDSYEQYF. CDR3 nucleotide sequence: TGTGCCAGCAGCCCTACGGGGGACTCCTACGAGCAGTACTTC.

This clonotype was recorded a few times. The J gene is TRBJ2-3, the V gene TRBV7-9; D not certain. Germline values: CDR1 SEHNR, CDR2 FQNEAQ (reference sequence). CDR3 size: 16 residues. Trimming stripped 2 bases from V and 0 bases from J, with 12 bases between. CDR3: CASSLWVFLSTDTQYF. CDR3 sequence (DNA): TGTGCCAGCAGCTTATGGGTCTTCTTAAGCACAGATACGCAGTATTTT.

The V gene is TRBV10-3, the J gene TRBJ1-2; 8 bases match TRBD1. This CDR3 region has 20 residues. J lost 4 bases, V lost 4 bases, and 23 bases had no gene match. Germline-derived CDR1 and CDR2 are ENHRY and SYGVKD. The CDR3 nucleotides read TGTGCCATCAGTGTACGGGACAGGACGGCCGTGAGGGATAAAAGCTATGGCTACACCTTC. It yields the protein CAISVRDRTAVRDKSYGYTF.